The 11 T cell receptor beta chains below all came from one sample that was sequenced in a study of Ad26.COV2.S vaccination and SARS-CoV-2 variants. Treatment specified: over 15 received Ad26.COV2.S at low or high dose, single or two shots; about 5 received placebo; per-sample allocation not given. The investigators took samples on day 63 after the first vaccine or placebo injection. Clones were read by immunoSEQ multiplex PCR, and TCRdb kept only the in-frame ones, dropping some. The sample carries about 390,000 clones, roughly nine tenths recorded once. The sample in question was peripheral blood, obtained in a trial of Ad26.COV2.S vaccine versus placebo. The receptors here all came from a person between 18 and 60 years old who received the Ad26.COV2.S COVID-19 vaccine or a placebo.

Turning to this clone: The sample contains more than one DNA sequence encoding this CDR3. The gene calls are TRBV7-9 and TRBJ2-2; D not certain. The CDR3 extends over 10 amino acids. Between the trimmed V and J ends, which lost 5 bases and 6 bases, there was a span of 1 base. The germline V gene encodes CDR1 SEHNR and CDR2 FQNEAQ (reference sequence). DNA of the CDR3: TGTGCCAGCAGCCCCGGGGAGCTGTTTTTT. This encodes CASSPGELFF.

CDR3 in amino acids: CASSQRTGGARGYTF. DNA for the CDR3: TGTGCCAGCAGTCAACGGACAGGGGGCGCGCGTGGCTACACCTTC. The chain recombines TRBV28 with TRBJ1-2; TRBD1 matches 11 bases. V lost 5 bases, J lost 7 bases, and 9 bases stayed unmatched. Germline V lookup: CDR1 MDHEN, CDR2 SYDVKM. This CDR3 is built from 15 residues.

V is TRBV6-2 or TRBV6-3 and J is TRBJ2-2; TRBD1 is a possible D gene (5 bases). The CDR3 contains 13 residues. CDR1 and CDR2 from the germline V gene are MNHEY and SVGEGT. With 4 bases removed from V and 6 bases from J, the gap between germline ends came to 9 bases. The CDR3 spells CASSFRVAGELFF. The CDR3 DNA is TGTGCCAGCAGTTTCAGGGTCGCCGGGGAGCTGTTTTTT.

The DNA for the CDR3 is TGCGCCAGCAGCAACCCTAGCGGGGGGTCCACCGGGGAGCTGTTTTTT. Translated: CASSNPSGGSTGELFF. The chain employs TRBV5-1 and TRBJ2-2; 11 bases line up with TRBD2. The germline V gene encodes CDR1 SGHRS and CDR2 YFSETQ. The CDR3 consists of 16 residues. V lost 4 bases to trimming and J lost 4 bases; unmatched junction nucleotides: 6. Combining the CDR3 with reference TRBV5-1 and TRBJ2-2 gives the whole variable domain KAGVTQTPRYLIKTRGQQVTLSCSPISGHRSVSWYQQTPGQGLQFLFEYFSETQRNKGNFPGRFSGRQFSNSRSEMNVSTLELGDSALYLCASSNPSGGSTGELFFGEGSRLTVL.

The chain combines TRBV6-2 or TRBV6-3 with TRBJ1-5; no reliable D call. This CDR3 spans 16 amino acids. Trimming removed 2 bases from V and 1 base from J, with 12 bases in between. Per germline, CDR1 MNHEY and CDR2 SVGEGT. CDR3 DNA sequence: TGTGCCAGCAGTTACGATACGCTCTTAAGCAATCAGCCCCAGCATTTT. Translated: CASSYDTLLSNQPQHF.

The V call is TRBV27, the J call TRBJ2-1; no definite D call. V was cut by 6 bases and J by 0 bases, with 15 bases left in between. This CDR3 contains 16 residues. Germline CDR1 and CDR2: MNHEY and SMNVEV (reference sequence). CDR3 residues: CASSPLSGSSYNEQFF. The CDR3 DNA sequence: TGTGCCAGCAGCCCCTTATCCGGCAGCTCCTACAATGAGCAGTTCTTC.

V is TRBV19 and J is TRBJ1-2; D may be TRBD1 (6 bases). This CDR3 has 14 amino acids. V lost 3 bases to trimming and J lost 4 bases, with 12 bases between them. Germline values: CDR1 LNHDA, CDR2 SQIVND (reference sequence). In nucleotides, the CDR3 is TGTGCCAGTAGTATCGTCCAGGGGACCTATGGCTACACCTTC. Its translation: CASSIVQGTYGYTF.

This clone was seen a single time. V is TRBV19 and J is TRBJ1-1; D call uncertain. This CDR3 comprises 13 residues. V was cut by 6 bases and J by 2 bases, with 10 bases left in between. Germline CDR1 LNHDA, CDR2 SQIVND (reference sequence). The CDR3 here is CASRFAANTEAFF. The CDR3 DNA reads as TGTGCCAGTAGATTTGCGGCCAACACTGAAGCTTTCTTT.

The V gene is TRBV7-2, the J gene TRBJ1-1; 9 nucleotides align to TRBD1. The CDR3 has 15 amino acids. V lost 4 bases to trimming and J lost 5 bases; unmatched junction nucleotides: 8. In germline, CDR1 is SGHTA, CDR2 FQGNSA. The CDR3 here is CASSSQGAVGTEAFF. The CDR3 region has the DNA TGTGCCAGCAGCTCACAGGGGGCGGTGGGGACTGAAGCTTTCTTT.

The rearrangement uses TRBV3-1 (or the pseudogene TRBV3-2) and TRBJ1-1; D is possibly TRBD1 (5 bases). Germline-derived CDR1 and CDR2 are LGHDT and YNNKEL (reference sequence). There are 14 residues in the CDR3. V lost 2 bases and J 2 bases, leaving 9 bases between the germline ends. As DNA, the CDR3 is TGTGCCAGCAGCCAATACGGGGACAACACTGAAGCTTTCTTT. Protein product: CASSQYGDNTEAFF.

The chain carries TRBV20-1 and TRBJ2-4; D possibly corresponds to TRBD2 (5 bases). Germline CDR1 DFQATT, CDR2 SNEGSKA (reference sequence). Trimming cost V 3 bases and J 5 bases, with 8 bases left between them. This CDR3 region has 12 residues. This CDR3 reads CSASSGENIQYF. Written as DNA, the CDR3 is TGCAGTGCTAGTTCCGGGGAAAACATTCAGTACTTC.